What follows are 20 T cell receptor beta chains derived from one specimen sequenced in a study of T cell repertoires in cytomegalovirus infection. What these receptors recognize is not known. MiXCR was run by TCRdb on the reads, yielding one entry per CDR3 protein. The table has fewer than 350,000 distinct CDR3 sequences, approximately 32% seen once. The sample was cultured PBMCs, taken from culture after CMV antigen stimulation. These receptors came from a human donor in good health (CMV status not recorded). Some clones in this sample may be carry-over from other donors' samples.

The chain carries TRBV6-2 or TRBV6-3 and TRBJ1-1, with 7 bases aligning to TRBD1. Germline-derived CDR1 and CDR2 are MNHEY and SVGEGT. The V segment lost 7 bases and the J segment 5 bases; nucleotides outside the gene matches: 10. This CDR3 is built from 14 residues. The CDR3 coding sequence is TGTGCCAGCAAATTCACAGGGGAGGGGACTGAAGCTTTCTTT. Protein: CASKFTGEGTEAFF.

This clonotype appeared a few times. The V call is TRBV7-2, the J call TRBJ2-1; 10 bases match TRBD2. V was clipped by 3 bases and J by 6 bases; unmatched bases: 5. The CDR3 is made up of 15 amino acids. CDR1 and CDR2 from the germline V gene are SGHTA and FQGNSA. The DNA of the CDR3 is TGTGCCAGCAGCTTGGTGAGCGGGGGGGGCAATGAGCAGTTCTTC. It yields the protein CASSLVSGGGNEQFF.

The rearrangement uses TRBV5-4 and TRBJ1-2; 8 positions match TRBD1. Trimming took 5 bases from V and 4 from J; bases not matched to a gene: 7. Germline assignment: CDR1 SGHNT and CDR2 YYREEE (reference sequence). This CDR3 is 14 amino acids long. The CDR3 DNA follows: TGTGCCAGCAGGACAGGGGTTGAGGGCTATGGCTACACCTTC. Translating gives CASRTGVEGYGYTF.

CDR3 nucleotides: TGTGCCAGCAGTGAAGGTAGTCTCATTGCTATCGGCACAGATACGCAGTATTTT. Its translation: CASSEGSLIAIGTDTQYF. The rearrangement uses TRBV2 and TRBJ2-3; D gene ambiguous. The V gene's germline CDR1 is SNHLY and CDR2 FYNNEI. V was cut by 1 base and J by 1 base, with 18 bases left in between. This CDR3 is built from 18 residues. The full variable domain, in which reference TRBV2 and TRBJ2-3 provide the parts outside the CDR3, is EPEVTQTPSHQVTQMGQEVILRCVPISNHLYFYWYRQILGQKVEFLVSFYNNEISEKSEIFDDQFSVERPDGSNFTLKIRSTKLEDSAMYFCASSEGSLIAIGTDTQYFGPGTRLTVL.

This clonotype was found a few times. This chain connects TRBV5-6 to TRBJ2-6; 10 nucleotides align to TRBD1. Germline V gene lookup returns CDR1 SGHDT and CDR2 YYEEEE. The junction had 5 bases not matched to a gene; V was cut back by 4 bases and J by 1 base. The CDR3 runs 17 residues. In nucleotides, the CDR3 is TGTGCCAGCAGCGAGGACAGGGGGACATCTGGGGCCAACGTCCTGACTTTC. Its translation is CASSEDRGTSGANVLTF.

This clonotype has only a few counts. This sequence joins TRBV28 and TRBJ2-3, with D perhaps matching TRBD1 or TRBD2 (7 bases each). V lost 8 bases and J 0 bases, leaving 9 bases between the germline ends. CDR1 is MDHEN and CDR2 is SYDVKM in the germline V gene. The CDR3 contains 13 residues. The CDR3 spells CASQGGSTDTQYF. DNA of the CDR3: TGTGCCAGCCAGGGGGGGAGCACAGATACGCAGTATTTT.

There are many counts of this clonotype. The chain couples TRBV20-1 to TRBJ2-1, with 9 positions matching TRBD2. With V trimmed by 1 base and J by 4 bases, 8 bases remained unmatched. From germline, CDR1 is DFQATT and CDR2 SNEGSKA (reference sequence). This CDR3 spans 16 amino acids. The CDR3 DNA reads as TGCAGTGCTAGAGCCAATCTAGCGGGGAGATACAATGAGCAGTTCTTC. Its protein is CSARANLAGRYNEQFF.

In its sample, this clonotype was seen many times. V is TRBV4-1 and J is TRBJ2-7, with D possibly TRBD1 on 5 matching bases. Gene TRBJ2-5 matches the end of the DNA better, so the J call may be wrong. The V gene's germline CDR1 is MGHRA and CDR2 YSYEKL. This CDR3 is built from 13 residues. The CDR3 DNA reads TGCGCCAGCAGCCGAATTAGAACAGGGACCCAGTACTTC. Translating gives CASSRIRTGTQYF.

The rearrangement joins TRBV9 to TRBJ1-1; tentatively, D is TRBD1 (5 bases). In germline, CDR1 is SGDLS, CDR2 YYNGEE. Trimming took 3 bases from V and 0 from J, leaving 12 bases between them. The CDR3 is 15 amino acids. The CDR3 loop reads CASSARQGMNTEAFF. In nucleotides, the CDR3 is TGTGCCAGCAGCGCCCGGCAGGGCATGAACACTGAAGCTTTCTTT.

Turning to this clonotype: Given a much more abundant clone one base away, this may be a read error. V and J are TRBV6-5 and TRBJ2-6, with D maybe TRBD2 (7 bases). Germline lookup yields CDR1 MNHEY and CDR2 SVGAGI. The CDR3 spans 14 residues. The CDR3 spells CPSGKGGGANVLTF. DNA of the CDR3: TGTCCCAGCGGGAAGGGGGGGGGGGCCAACGTCCTGACTTTC.

Only a few counts were recorded for this clonotype. The rearrangement joins TRBV3-1 to TRBJ2-3; D gene ambiguous. The ends were cut back, 1 base at V and 11 bases at J, with 10 bases in the middle. The germline V gene has CDR1 LGHDT and CDR2 YNNKEL (reference sequence). This CDR3 spans 12 amino acids. The CDR3 spells CASSQGGLEQYF. CDR3 sequence (DNA): TGTGCCAGCAGCCAAGGAGGTTTAGAGCAGTATTTT.

This rearrangement joins TRBV12-3 or TRBV12-4 to TRBJ1-1; TRBD1 matches 7 bases. J lost 10 bases, V lost 5 bases, and 4 bases had no gene match. The CDR3 sequence is 11 residues long. The chain's CDR3 is CASSPDRRAFF. CDR3 DNA sequence: TGTGCCAGCAGTCCGGACAGGAGAGCTTTCTTT.

This chain connects TRBV27 to TRBJ2-7; perhaps TRBD1 as D (5 bases). Germline values: CDR1 MNHEY, CDR2 SMNVEV (reference sequence). V shed 5 bases and J shed 2 bases, with 10 bases lying between them. There are 13 residues in the CDR3. CDR3 nucleotide sequence: TGTGCCAGCAGTCAAGACAGTCCCTACGAGCAGTACTTC. Translating gives CASSQDSPYEQYF.

The chain has TRBV5-1 and TRBJ2-7; 8 nucleotides agree with TRBD1. CDR3 length: 14 amino acids. V was clipped by 0 bases and J by 2 bases; unmatched bases: 1. The germline V gene encodes CDR1 SGHRS and CDR2 YFSETQ. CDR3 DNA sequence: TGCGCCAGCAGCTTGGAACAGGGGGCCTACGAGCAGTACTTC. Translated: CASSLEQGAYEQYF.

The chain uses TRBV5-1 and TRBJ1-1; 10 nucleotides line up with TRBD1. CDR3 length: 15 residues. Germline loops: CDR1 SGHRS, CDR2 YFSETQ. Losses at the gene ends were 6 bases for V and 2 bases for J; bases not matched to a gene: 7. The CDR3 sequence: CASTLRQGANTEAFF. The CDR3 DNA reads as TGCGCCAGCACTCTAAGACAGGGGGCTAACACTGAAGCTTTCTTT.

This chain connects TRBV15 to TRBJ1-1; no firm D call. With 0 bases removed from V and 1 base from J, the gap between germline ends came to 9 bases. Germline V CDR1 and CDR2: LNHNV, YYDKDF (reference sequence). CDR3 size: 15 residues. The CDR3 loop reads CATSRDRNGNTEAFF. The CDR3 DNA follows: TGTGCCACCAGCAGAGATCGGAACGGGAACACTGAAGCTTTCTTT.

The chain joins TRBV11-2 to TRBJ2-7; tentative D call: TRBD2 (6 bases). CDR1 is SGHAT, CDR2 FQNNGV, per germline. CDR3 length equals 16 residues. Trimming cost V 1 base and J 0 bases, with 13 bases left between them. The CDR3 coding sequence is TGTGCCAGCAGCTTAGGGGGGGTGACAGTCTCCTACGAGCAGTACTTC. Amino acid sequence: CASSLGGVTVSYEQYF.

The chain employs TRBV7-9 and TRBJ1-2; 7 nucleotides match TRBD1. The CDR3 has 14 amino acids. The ends lost 3 bases at V and 2 bases at J; junction bases unmatched: 3. CDR1 is SEHNR and CDR2 is FQNEAQ in the germline V gene (reference sequence). In nucleotides, the CDR3 is TGTGCCAGCAGCTTTGACAGGGAGAACTATGGCTACACCTTC. Translated, it gives CASSFDRENYGYTF. Filled out from reference TRBV7-9 and TRBJ1-2, the complete variable domain reads DTGVSQNPRHKITKRGQNVTFRCDPISEHNRLYWYRQTLGQGPEFLTYFQNEAQLEKSRLLSDRFSAERPKGSFSTLEIQRTEQGDSAMYLCASSFDRENYGYTFGSGTRLTVV.

This clonotype was found once. V usage is TRBV19 and J usage is TRBJ1-2; 8 bases are shared with TRBD1. With V trimmed by 10 bases and J by 3 bases, 13 bases remained unmatched. The CDR3 sequence is 15 residues long. The germline V gene encodes CDR1 LNHDA and CDR2 SQIVND (reference sequence). DNA for the CDR3: TGTGCCACCTTCCGGACAGGGACGATGGACTATGGCTACACCTTC. Translation: CATFRTGTMDYGYTF. The variable domain in full, completed from reference TRBV19 and TRBJ1-2, reads DGGITQSPKYLFRKEGQNVTLSCEQNLNHDAMYWYRQDPGQGLRLIYYSQIVNDFQKGDIAEGYSVSREKKESFPLTVTSAQKNPTAFYLCATFRTGTMDYGYTFGSGTRLTVV.

This clonotype was seen more than once but under ten times. The chain is built from TRBV19 and TRBJ2-1; TRBD2 matches 13 bases. Germline loops: CDR1 LNHDA, CDR2 SQIVND (reference sequence). Trimming at V came to 4 bases and at J to 8 bases, leaving 17 bases not matched to a gene. The CDR3 consists of 19 residues. Written as DNA, the CDR3 is TGTGCCAGTAGTACGCGTCCCCAACTAGCGGGAGGGCCAATGGATGAGCAGTTCTTC. Encoded protein: CASSTRPQLAGGPMDEQFF.